Shown below are 24 T cell receptor beta chains from a single sample sequenced in a study of blood T cell repertoires in COVID-19. Sequencing was performed with immunoSEQ multiplex PCR; in TCRdb, only in-frame clones are kept and a portion is missing. The sample carries around 400,000 clones, approximately 91% recorded once. Sequenced input: PBMCs or T cells enriched from blood (not recorded which). All receptors derive from a woman aged 35 to 49 who had been exposed to COVID-19.

The chain links TRBV30 to TRBJ2-1; tentatively, D is TRBD2 (5 bases). V shed 1 base and J shed 7 bases, with 11 bases lying between them. The CDR3 runs 13 residues. Germline-derived CDR1 and CDR2 are GTSNPN and SVGIG (reference sequence). The CDR3 region has the DNA TGTGCCTGGAGTGGAGCCCGGGGAAATGAGCAGTTCTTC. Amino acid sequence: CAWSGARGNEQFF.

CDR3 protein: CASSISSVYSYEQYF. DNA for the CDR3: TGTGCCAGTAGTATTTCTAGCGTGTATTCCTACGAGCAGTACTTC. The chain recombines TRBV19 with TRBJ2-7; a weak D match, TRBD2 (6 bases). V lost 3 bases and J lost 1, with 13 bases in between. The germline CDR1 and CDR2 sequences are LNHDA and SQIVND (reference sequence). The CDR3 has 15 amino acids.

This chain joins TRBV7-9 and TRBJ1-2, with TRBD1 as a possible D gene (5 bases). The CDR3 runs to 15 residues. The germline CDR1 and CDR2 sequences are SEHNR and FQNEAQ (reference sequence). With 1 base removed from V and 0 bases from J, the gap between germline ends came to 9 bases. The CDR3 spells CASSLGPGPNYGYTF. Written as DNA, the CDR3 is TGTGCCAGCAGCTTAGGGCCAGGGCCTAACTATGGCTACACCTTC.

As DNA, the CDR3 is TGTGCCAGCAGCTTAGCGCCGGGACAGGGGGCAAGCTACACCTTC. Encoded protein: CASSLAPGQGASYTF. The rearrangement joins TRBV11-2 to TRBJ1-2, with TRBD1 identical over 12 bases. CDR3 length: 15 residues. V lost 1 base, J lost 9 bases, and 6 bases stayed unmatched. Looked up from germline, CDR1 is SGHAT and CDR2 is FQNNGV.

This clone was counted a few times. The V and J genes are TRBV2 and TRBJ1-2; D possibly corresponds to TRBD1 (6 bases). This CDR3 has 16 amino acids. V gave up 6 bases and J gave up 6 bases, with 23 bases separating them. Germline V CDR1 and CDR2: SNHLY, FYNNEI. The CDR3 loop reads CASRETWGGSPHGYTF. The CDR3 nucleotides are TGTGCCAGCAGAGAGACATGGGGGGGCTCTCCCCATGGCTACACCTTC.

CDR3: CASSQARGRVNYGYTF. CDR3 DNA sequence: TGTGCCAGCAGCCAAGCGAGGGGGCGGGTTAACTATGGCTACACCTTC. The V and J genes are TRBV14 and TRBJ1-2; 7 bases are shared with TRBD1. There are 16 residues in the CDR3. With 1 base clipped from V and 1 base from J, the junction kept 6 bases outside the gene matches. Germline V gives CDR1 SGHDN, CDR2 FVKESK.

The chain employs TRBV19 and TRBJ1-1, with D tentatively TRBD1 (5 bases). Germline loops: CDR1 LNHDA, CDR2 SQIVND (reference sequence). The length of the CDR3 is 14 residues. The V gene lost 7 bases and the J gene lost 5 bases, with 17 bases spanning the gap. CDR3: CASKGGGIDTEAFF. Written as DNA, the CDR3 is TGTGCCAGTAAGGGCGGGGGAATTGATACTGAAGCTTTCTTT.

V and J are TRBV18 and TRBJ2-7; 11 nucleotides align to TRBD1. The CDR3 extends over 16 amino acids. Per germline, CDR1 KGHSH and CDR2 LQKENI. Unmatched junction bases numbered 8, after V lost 3 bases and J lost 4 bases. CDR3 in amino acids: CASSPRTGGAVYEQYF. The CDR3 nucleotides read TGTGCCAGCTCACCCCGGACAGGGGGCGCGGTATACGAGCAGTACTTC.

The chain combines TRBV5-5 with TRBJ2-7, with D tentatively TRBD1 (6 bases). The CDR3 length is 15 residues. Deletions cut 4 bases from V and 4 bases from J, with 18 bases between. Germline V gene sequence: CDR1 SGHKS, CDR2 YYEKEE (reference sequence). The CDR3 DNA is TGTGCCAGCAGCCGAATCGGGGACACGGGTTACGAGCAGTACTTC. Amino acid sequence: CASSRIGDTGYEQYF.

V is TRBV15 and J is TRBJ2-7; TRBD1 agrees at 11 bases. Germline CDR1 LNHNV, CDR2 YYDKDF (reference sequence). V lost 4 bases and J lost 2; bases outside the gene matches: 4. The length of the CDR3 is 15 residues. The CDR3 DNA is TGTGCCACCAGCAAGGACAGGGGGCTCACCTACGAGCAGTACTTC. It specifies CATSKDRGLTYEQYF.

This chain uses TRBV10-1 with TRBJ2-1, with TRBD1 as a possible D gene (6 bases). Germline V CDR1 and CDR2: WNHNN, SYGVQD (reference sequence). The CDR3 has 14 amino acids. V lost 2 bases, J lost 8 bases, and 13 bases lay in between. The CDR3 DNA is TGCGCCAGCAGTGAGACAGGGAATGTGTATGAGCAGTTCTTC. Translated, it gives CASSETGNVYEQFF.

CDR3 coding DNA: TGTGCCAGCAGCACCCGACTAGCCGGGAGTTCCACAGATACGCAGTATTTT. This gives the protein CASSTRLAGSSTDTQYF. The rearrangement joins TRBV5-5 to TRBJ2-3; 7 bases align to TRBD2. The CDR3 consists of 17 residues. Germline CDR1 is SGHKS and CDR2 is YYEKEE (reference sequence). Germline trimming cut 4 bases from V and 2 bases from J; bases unmatched to any gene: 13.

The V call is TRBV2, the J call TRBJ1-5, with D possibly matching TRBD1 (6 bases). V gave up 7 bases and J gave up 6 bases, with 13 bases separating them. This CDR3 has 13 amino acids. CDR1 SNHLY and CDR2 FYNNEI come from the germline V gene. CDR3 bases: TGTGCCAGCATATACAGGGATGGTCAGCCCCAGCATTTT. As protein: CASIYRDGQPQHF.

V and J are TRBV7-9 and TRBJ1-2; D is undetermined. Trimming stripped 5 bases from V and 1 base from J, with 11 bases between. Germline-derived CDR1 and CDR2 are SEHNR and FQNEAQ (reference sequence). The CDR3 runs to 14 residues. The CDR3 region has the DNA TGTGCCAGCAGCCTGTTCCAGATTAACTATGGCTACACCTTC. Its protein is CASSLFQINYGYTF.

V is TRBV5-1 and J is TRBJ2-1; maybe TRBD2 (6 bases). CDR3 length: 13 residues. Trimming removed 4 bases at V and 15 bases at J, with 20 bases between. CDR1 is SGHRS and CDR2 is YFSETQ in the germline V gene. CDR3 nucleotides: TGCGCCAGCAGCCTGGGGGGACTCAAGTGGCTGTTCTTC. It codes for CASSLGGLKWLFF.

The chain couples TRBV5-1 to TRBJ2-3; 7 positions agree with TRBD2. V was pared by 4 bases and J by 0 bases, with 8 bases of the junction left unmatched. Germline V gene lookup returns CDR1 SGHRS and CDR2 YFSETQ. The CDR3 runs 16 residues. DNA of the CDR3: TGCGCCAGCAGCCAAAGAAGCGGGGTGAGCACAGATACGCAGTATTTT. It translates to CASSQRSGVSTDTQYF.

The chain employs TRBV2 and TRBJ2-1; D ambiguous. The CDR3 length is 15 residues. Germline assignment: CDR1 SNHLY and CDR2 FYNNEI. V shed 5 bases and J shed 2 bases, with 13 bases lying between them. The DNA for the CDR3 is TGTGCCAGCAGTACGAGTTACTCCACCTACAATGAGCAGTTCTTC. This sequence encodes CASSTSYSTYNEQFF.

The rearrangement uses TRBV5-4 and TRBJ1-2; possibly TRBD1 for D (6 bases). Germline-derived CDR1 and CDR2 are SGHNT and YYREEE (reference sequence). The CDR3 has 13 amino acids. Between the trimmed V and J ends, which lost 4 bases and 6 bases, there was a span of 13 bases. CDR3 nucleotide sequence: TGTGCCAGCAGCCCACGGACAGAGGATGGCTACACCTTC. Protein sequence: CASSPRTEDGYTF.

The chain uses TRBV9 and TRBJ2-5; 11 bases match TRBD2. Germline values: CDR1 SGDLS, CDR2 YYNGEE. V shed 4 bases and J 3 bases; nucleotides not matched to a gene: 2. This CDR3 region has 14 residues. CDR3 sequence: CASSTGLAEETQYF. The CDR3 nucleotides are TGTGCCAGCAGCACGGGACTAGCGGAAGAGACCCAGTACTTC. The full variable domain, completed using reference TRBV9 and TRBJ2-5, is DSGVTQTPKHLITATGQRVTLRCSPRSGDLSVYWYQQSLDQGLQFLIQYYNGEERAKGNILERFSAQQFPDLHSELNLSSLELGDSALYFCASSTGLAEETQYFGPGTRLLVL.

The chain employs TRBV30 and TRBJ1-2, with 10 positions matching TRBD1. The CDR3 length is 15 residues. V dropped 3 bases and J dropped 4; count of bases not matched to a gene: 8. CDR1 and CDR2 (germline): GTSNPN, SVGIG (reference sequence). The CDR3 region is CAWSPTGGSIYGYTF. The CDR3 bases are TGTGCCTGGAGCCCGACAGGGGGCAGCATCTATGGCTACACCTTC. Drawing the rest from reference TRBV30 and TRBJ1-2, the complete variable domain is SQTIHQWPATLVQPVGSPLSLECTVEGTSNPNLYWYRQAAGRGLQLLFYSVGIGQISSEVPQNLSASRPQDRQFILSSKKLLLSDSGFYLCAWSPTGGSIYGYTFGSGTRLTVV.

The gene calls are TRBV5-1 and TRBJ2-5; 7 bases fit TRBD1. Losses at the gene ends were 5 bases for V and 3 bases for J; bases not matched to a gene: 7. CDR1 and CDR2 from the germline V gene are SGHRS and YFSETQ. This CDR3 is built from 14 residues. CDR3 region: CASSWTGRKETQYF. CDR3 bases: TGCGCCAGCAGTTGGACAGGTCGAAAAGAGACCCAGTACTTC.

Here the CDR3 reads CASSFDSEAFF. CDR3 sequence (DNA): TGTGCCAGCAGCTTCGACAGTGAAGCTTTCTTT. The rearrangement uses TRBV5-6 and TRBJ1-1, with D perhaps matching TRBD1 (5 bases). This CDR3 has 11 amino acids. Germline V gives CDR1 SGHDT, CDR2 YYEEEE. V shed 2 bases and J shed 7 bases, with 6 bases lying between them.

The chain uses TRBV7-8 and TRBJ1-2; 9 bases line up with TRBD1. CDR3 length: 17 residues. Germline loops: CDR1 SGHVS, CDR2 FQNEAQ. V lost 5 bases and J lost 0; bases outside the gene matches: 10. CDR3 in DNA: TGTGCCAGCAGCCCACGGACAGGGGCGGGAGCTAACTATGGCTACACCTTC. It translates to CASSPRTGAGANYGYTF.

The chain has TRBV6-5 and TRBJ2-7; 10 nucleotides line up with TRBD2. In germline, CDR1 is MNHEY, CDR2 SVGAGI. V was clipped by 0 bases and J by 4 bases; unmatched bases: 6. This CDR3 contains 16 residues. The CDR3 is CASSYSPLAGDYEQYF. The CDR3 DNA reads as TGTGCCAGCAGTTACTCCCCCCTAGCGGGAGATTACGAGCAGTACTTC.